The next 11 T cell receptor beta chains were all read from a single sample in a study of T cell responses to AZD1222 COVID-19 vaccine. Profiled with immunoSEQ multiplex PCR; TCRdb holds only in-frame clones, not every one. Of around 87,000 clones detected, about nine tenths appear once; the ten largest clones hold about 10%. This specimen was peripheral blood, taken on day 0 of AZD1222 vaccination. These receptors all stem from an adult in good health.

The gene calls are TRBV27 and TRBJ2-2, with a possible D match to TRBD2 (5 bases). V was clipped by 6 bases and J by 3 bases, with 11 bases between them. Germline CDR1 MNHEY, CDR2 SMNVEV (reference sequence). CDR3 length equals 14 residues. The DNA for the CDR3 is TGTGCCAGCAGCTCCCTACTAGACACCGGGGAGCTGTTTTTT. It encodes CASSSLLDTGELFF.

This clone was recorded only once. The rearrangement joins TRBV20-1 to TRBJ1-3; D not resolved. Germline-derived CDR1 and CDR2 are DFQATT and SNEGSKA (reference sequence). This CDR3 is built from 11 residues. V shed 6 bases and J shed 0 bases, with 3 bases lying between them. DNA for the CDR3: TGCAGTGCCCACTCTGGAAACACCATATATTTT. This gives the protein CSAHSGNTIYF.

The chain joins TRBV4-1 to TRBJ1-2; the D is unclear. Germline V lookup: CDR1 MGHRA, CDR2 YSYEKL. Trimming took off 0 bases at V and 8 bases at J, with 16 bases between the two ends. The length of the CDR3 is 15 residues. The CDR3 sequence: CASSQESTPTYGYTF. CDR3 nucleotide sequence: TGCGCCAGCAGCCAAGAATCTACACCGACCTACGGCTACACCTTC.

The chain links TRBV5-1 to TRBJ1-2; possibly TRBD1 for D (6 bases). CDR3 length: 14 amino acids. V was cut by 4 bases and J by 4 bases, with 14 bases left in between. Germline CDR1 reads SGHRS; CDR2 reads YFSETQ. CDR3 protein: CASSTQTGAYGYTF. CDR3 DNA sequence: TGCGCCAGCAGCACCCAGACAGGCGCCTATGGCTACACCTTC. Looking up the rest from reference TRBV5-1 and TRBJ1-2 gives the full variable domain: KAGVTQTPRYLIKTRGQQVTLSCSPISGHRSVSWYQQTPGQGLQFLFEYFSETQRNKGNFPGRFSGRQFSNSRSEMNVSTLELGDSALYLCASSTQTGAYGYTFGSGTRLTVV.

V usage is TRBV5-6 and J usage is TRBJ2-7; D may be TRBD2 (5 bases). Germline V gene lookup returns CDR1 SGHDT and CDR2 YYEEEE. Trimming cost V 0 bases and J 6 bases, with 13 bases left between them. The CDR3 extends over 14 amino acids. This CDR3 reads CASSLADGVGEQYF. In nucleotides, the CDR3 is TGTGCCAGCAGCTTGGCCGACGGGGTCGGCGAGCAGTACTTC.

The chain employs TRBV30 and TRBJ2-2; possible D gene TRBD1, 5 bases. The CDR3 sequence is 15 residues long. The V and J ends lost 5 bases and 4 bases respectively, with 17 bases between them. Germline V gene data show CDR1 as GTSNPN and CDR2 as SVGIG (reference sequence). The CDR3 protein is CAWASGPTGTGELFF. As DNA, the CDR3 is TGTGCCTGGGCTTCAGGGCCCACGGGCACCGGGGAGCTGTTTTTT.

This clone was seen more than once but under ten times. The chain employs TRBV4-1 and TRBJ1-2; no clear D. The CDR3 contains 14 residues. Germline assignment: CDR1 MGHRA and CDR2 YSYEKL. Trimming cost V 2 bases and J 8 bases, with 15 bases left between them. In DNA, the CDR3 is TGCGCCAGCAGCCAACTACCGGTCGTCGGGGGCTACACCTTC. Translating gives CASSQLPVVGGYTF.

This clone has a handful of counts. The chain uses TRBV6-5 and TRBJ1-3; D might be TRBD1 (5 bases). Germline CDR1 is MNHEY and CDR2 is SVGAGI. The CDR3 contains 15 residues. V lost 6 bases to trimming and J lost 0 bases, with 12 bases between them. The CDR3 protein is CASRIDGGSGNTIYF. The CDR3 DNA reads as TGTGCCAGCAGGATCGACGGGGGCTCTGGAAACACCATATATTTT.

This clone was detected a few times. This chain links TRBV11-2 with TRBJ2-1; a weak D match, TRBD1 (8 bases). Trimming shortened V by 6 bases and J by 4 bases, and 16 bases separated the two germline ends. The CDR3 loop spans 15 amino acids. Germline V gene data show CDR1 as SGHAT and CDR2 as FQNNGV. The CDR3 region has the DNA TGTGCCAGCAGACACGGACAGGGAGGGTACAATGAGCAGTTCTTC. It is translated as CASRHGQGGYNEQFF.

This clone has a single count. The chain combines TRBV7-3 with TRBJ2-2, with D perhaps being TRBD1 or TRBD2 (5 bases each). Germline V lookup: CDR1 SGHTA, CDR2 FQGTGA. V was clipped by 2 bases and J by 6 bases, with 22 bases between them. CDR3 length: 18 amino acids. The CDR3 loop is CASSLDPRDLRESGELFF. CDR3 nucleotides: TGTGCCAGCAGCTTAGACCCTAGGGACCTGAGAGAGTCCGGGGAGCTGTTTTTT. Full variable domain (outside the CDR3, taken from reference TRBV7-3 and TRBJ2-2): GAGVSQTPSNKVTEKGKYVELRCDPISGHTALYWYRQSLGQGPEFLIYFQGTGAADDSGLPNDRFFAVRPEGSVSTLKIQRTERGDSAVYLCASSLDPRDLRESGELFFGEGSRLTVL.

This clone appeared a single time. This chain connects TRBV5-6 to TRBJ1-2, with D perhaps matching TRBD1 (5 bases). Trimming cost V 1 base and J 8 bases, with 9 bases left between them. Per germline, CDR1 SGHDT and CDR2 YYEEEE. This CDR3 contains 12 residues. CDR3 nucleotide sequence: TGTGCCAGCAGCTTGTCCAGGGAGGGCTACACCTTC. This gives the protein CASSLSREGYTF.